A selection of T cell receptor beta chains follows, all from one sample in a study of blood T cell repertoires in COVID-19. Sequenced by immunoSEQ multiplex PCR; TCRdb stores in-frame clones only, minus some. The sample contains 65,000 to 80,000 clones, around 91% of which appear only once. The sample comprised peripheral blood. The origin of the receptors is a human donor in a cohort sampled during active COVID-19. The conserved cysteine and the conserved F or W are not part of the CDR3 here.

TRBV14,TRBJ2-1,ASSQGQRAYNEQF
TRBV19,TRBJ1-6,ASSTQRDSPLH
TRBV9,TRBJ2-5,ASSTPQGNQETQY
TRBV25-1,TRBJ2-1,ASSPRAYNEQF
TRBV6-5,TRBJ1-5,ASRWGQFNQPQH
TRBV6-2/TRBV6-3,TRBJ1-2,ASSTRTVPYGYT
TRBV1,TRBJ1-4,TSRPGRGRGNEKLF
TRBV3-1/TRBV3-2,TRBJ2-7,ASSQGSGLAGGQY
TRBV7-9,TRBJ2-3,ASTREGSGGNTQY
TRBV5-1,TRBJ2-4,ASSLAGRSENIQY
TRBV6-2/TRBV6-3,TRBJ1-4,ASSYQNEKLF